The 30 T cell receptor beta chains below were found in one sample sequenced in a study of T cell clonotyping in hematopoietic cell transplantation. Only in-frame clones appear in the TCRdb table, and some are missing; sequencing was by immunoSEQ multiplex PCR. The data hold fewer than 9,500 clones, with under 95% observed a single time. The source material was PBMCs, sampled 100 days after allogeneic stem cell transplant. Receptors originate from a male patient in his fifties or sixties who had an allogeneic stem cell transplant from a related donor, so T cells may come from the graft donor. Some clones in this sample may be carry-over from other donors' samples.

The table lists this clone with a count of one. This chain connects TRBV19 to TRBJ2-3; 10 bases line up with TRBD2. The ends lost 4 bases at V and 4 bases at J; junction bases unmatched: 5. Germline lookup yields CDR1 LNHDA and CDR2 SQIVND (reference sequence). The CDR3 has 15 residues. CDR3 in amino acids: CASSKLAGAPDTQYF. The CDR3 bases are TGTGCCAGTAGTAAGCTAGCGGGAGCCCCAGATACGCAGTATTTT.

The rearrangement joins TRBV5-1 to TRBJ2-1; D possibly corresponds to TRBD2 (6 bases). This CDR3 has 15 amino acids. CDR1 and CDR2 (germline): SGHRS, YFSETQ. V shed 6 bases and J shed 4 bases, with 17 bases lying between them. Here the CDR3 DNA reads TGCGCCAGCAAACTTTCTAGCGCCCCTTACAATGAGCAGTTCTTC. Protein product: CASKLSSAPYNEQFF.

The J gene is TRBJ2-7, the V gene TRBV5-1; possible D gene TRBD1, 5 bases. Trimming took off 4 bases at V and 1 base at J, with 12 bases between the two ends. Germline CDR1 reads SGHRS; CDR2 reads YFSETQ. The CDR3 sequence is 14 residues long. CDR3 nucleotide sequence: TGCGCCAGCAGCCAGCTGGGGCATTCCTACGAGCAGTACTTC. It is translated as CASSQLGHSYEQYF.

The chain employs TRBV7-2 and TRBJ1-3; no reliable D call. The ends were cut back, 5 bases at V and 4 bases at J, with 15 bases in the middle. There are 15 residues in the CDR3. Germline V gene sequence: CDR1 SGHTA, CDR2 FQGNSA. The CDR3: CASSPNERLGNTIYF. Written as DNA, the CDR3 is TGTGCCAGCAGCCCCAATGAGAGGCTGGGAAACACCATATATTTT.

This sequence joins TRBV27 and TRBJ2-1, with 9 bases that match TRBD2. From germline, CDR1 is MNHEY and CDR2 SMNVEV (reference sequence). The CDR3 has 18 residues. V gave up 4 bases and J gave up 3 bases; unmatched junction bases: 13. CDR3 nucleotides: TGTGCCAGCAGTTATCTCCAAGAAAGGCGGGAGGGCTACAATGAGCAGTTCTTC. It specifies CASSYLQERREGYNEQFF.

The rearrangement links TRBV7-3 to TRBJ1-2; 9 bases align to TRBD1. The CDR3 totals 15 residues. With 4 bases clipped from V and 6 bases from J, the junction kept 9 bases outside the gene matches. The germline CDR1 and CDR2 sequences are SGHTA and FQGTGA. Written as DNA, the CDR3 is TGTGCCAGCAGCTCCCGGGACAGGGCACGCGATGGCTACACCTTC. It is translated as CASSSRDRARDGYTF.

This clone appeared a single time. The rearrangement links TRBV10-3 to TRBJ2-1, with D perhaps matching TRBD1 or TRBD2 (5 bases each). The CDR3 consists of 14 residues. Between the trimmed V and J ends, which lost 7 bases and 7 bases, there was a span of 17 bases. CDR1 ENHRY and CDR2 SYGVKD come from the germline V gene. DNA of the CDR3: TGTGCCATCAAGAGGGACCCGTCGGGAAATGAGCAGTTCTTC. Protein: CAIKRDPSGNEQFF.

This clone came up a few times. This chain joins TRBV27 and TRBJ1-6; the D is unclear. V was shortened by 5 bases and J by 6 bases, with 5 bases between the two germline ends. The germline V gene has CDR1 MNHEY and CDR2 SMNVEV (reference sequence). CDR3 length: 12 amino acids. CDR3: CASSPINSPLHF. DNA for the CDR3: TGTGCCAGCAGTCCTATTAATTCACCCCTCCACTTT.

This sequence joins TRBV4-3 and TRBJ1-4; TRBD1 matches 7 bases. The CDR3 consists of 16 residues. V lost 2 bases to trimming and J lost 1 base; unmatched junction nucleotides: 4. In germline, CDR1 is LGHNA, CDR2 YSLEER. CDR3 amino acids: CASSQSRGVTNEKLFF. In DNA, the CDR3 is TGCGCCAGCAGCCAAAGCAGGGGGGTAACTAATGAAAAACTGTTTTTT.

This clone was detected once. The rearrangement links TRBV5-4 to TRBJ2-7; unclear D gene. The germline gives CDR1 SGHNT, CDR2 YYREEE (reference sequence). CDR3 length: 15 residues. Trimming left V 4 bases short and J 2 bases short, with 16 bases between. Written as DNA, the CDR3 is TGTGCCAGCAGCACCGCTCCGGGCGTACCCTACGAGCAGTACTTC. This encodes CASSTAPGVPYEQYF.

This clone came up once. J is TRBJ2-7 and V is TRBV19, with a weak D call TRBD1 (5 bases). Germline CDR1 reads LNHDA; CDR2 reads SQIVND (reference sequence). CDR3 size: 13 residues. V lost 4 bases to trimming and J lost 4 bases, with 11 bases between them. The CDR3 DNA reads TGTGCCAGTAGTAGGGGCGAAGGTTACGAGCAGTACTTC. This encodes CASSRGEGYEQYF.

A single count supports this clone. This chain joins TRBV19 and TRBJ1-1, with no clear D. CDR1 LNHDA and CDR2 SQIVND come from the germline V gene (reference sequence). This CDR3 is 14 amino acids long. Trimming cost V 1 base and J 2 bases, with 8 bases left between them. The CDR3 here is CASSIGGSNTEAFF. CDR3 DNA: TGTGCCAGTAGTATAGGAGGGAGTAACACTGAAGCTTTCTTT. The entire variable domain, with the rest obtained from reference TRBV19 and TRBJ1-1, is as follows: DGGITQSPKYLFRKEGQNVTLSCEQNLNHDAMYWYRQDPGQGLRLIYYSQIVNDFQKGDIAEGYSVSREKKESFPLTVTSAQKNPTAFYLCASSIGGSNTEAFFGQGTRLTVV.

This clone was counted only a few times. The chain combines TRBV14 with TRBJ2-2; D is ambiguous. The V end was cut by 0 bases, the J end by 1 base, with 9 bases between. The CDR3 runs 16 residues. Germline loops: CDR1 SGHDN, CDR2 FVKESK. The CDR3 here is CASSQDLPGNTGELFF. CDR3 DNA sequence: TGTGCCAGCAGCCAAGATCTCCCAGGGAACACCGGGGAGCTGTTTTTT.

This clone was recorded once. CDR3 amino acids: CASSAGTGLGQPQHF. The CDR3 bases are TGTGCCAGCAGCGCCGGGACAGGGCTCGGTCAGCCCCAGCATTTT. The chain joins TRBV7-2 to TRBJ1-5, with TRBD1 matching 9 bases. CDR1 and CDR2 (germline): SGHTA, FQGNSA. There are 15 residues in the CDR3. J lost 6 bases, V lost 5 bases, and 8 bases had no gene match.

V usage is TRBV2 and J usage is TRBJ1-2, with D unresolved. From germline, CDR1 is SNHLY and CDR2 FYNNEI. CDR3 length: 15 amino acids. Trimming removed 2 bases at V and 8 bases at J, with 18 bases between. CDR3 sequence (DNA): TGTGCCAGCAGTGAATGGGCCTCCCGGTCCGGCGGCTACACCTTC. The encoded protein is CASSEWASRSGGYTF.

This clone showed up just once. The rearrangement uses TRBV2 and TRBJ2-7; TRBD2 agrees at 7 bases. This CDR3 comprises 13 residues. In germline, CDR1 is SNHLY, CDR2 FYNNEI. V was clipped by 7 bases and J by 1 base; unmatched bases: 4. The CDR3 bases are TGTGCCAGCACCGAGCGGGGATCCTACGAGCAGTACTTC. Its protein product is CASTERGSYEQYF.

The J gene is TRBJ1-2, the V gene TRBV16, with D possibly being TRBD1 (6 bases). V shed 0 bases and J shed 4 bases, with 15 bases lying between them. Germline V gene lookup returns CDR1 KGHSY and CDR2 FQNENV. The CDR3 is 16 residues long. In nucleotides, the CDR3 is TGTGCCAGCAGCCAATCTCGCACGGGGGCAGGCTATGGCTACACCTTC. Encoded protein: CASSQSRTGAGYGYTF.

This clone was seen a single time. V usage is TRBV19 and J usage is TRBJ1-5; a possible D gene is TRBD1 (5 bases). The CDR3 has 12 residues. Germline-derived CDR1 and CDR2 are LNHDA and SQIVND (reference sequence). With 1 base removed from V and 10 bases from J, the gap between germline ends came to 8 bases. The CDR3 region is CASSIVQGPQHF. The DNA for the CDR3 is TGTGCCAGTAGTATAGTTCAGGGACCCCAGCATTTT.

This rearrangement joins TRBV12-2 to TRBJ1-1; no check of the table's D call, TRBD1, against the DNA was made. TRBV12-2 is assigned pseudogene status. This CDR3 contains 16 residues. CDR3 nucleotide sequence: TGTGCAAGTCGCATTTACGGACAGCCCATGAACACTGAAGCTTTCTTT. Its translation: CASRIYGQPMNTEAFF.

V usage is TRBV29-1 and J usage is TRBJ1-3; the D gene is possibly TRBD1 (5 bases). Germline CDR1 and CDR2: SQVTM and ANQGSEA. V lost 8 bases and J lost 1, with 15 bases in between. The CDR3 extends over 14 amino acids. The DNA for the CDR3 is TGCAGCACGACGGGGGGGGAATCTGGAAACACCATATATTTT. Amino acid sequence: CSTTGGESGNTIYF.

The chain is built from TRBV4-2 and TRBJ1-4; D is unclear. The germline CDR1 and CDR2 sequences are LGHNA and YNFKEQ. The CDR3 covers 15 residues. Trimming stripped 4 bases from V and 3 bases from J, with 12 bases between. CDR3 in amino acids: CASSRESGPNEKLFF. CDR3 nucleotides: TGTGCCAGCAGCCGAGAATCGGGTCCTAATGAAAAACTGTTTTTT.

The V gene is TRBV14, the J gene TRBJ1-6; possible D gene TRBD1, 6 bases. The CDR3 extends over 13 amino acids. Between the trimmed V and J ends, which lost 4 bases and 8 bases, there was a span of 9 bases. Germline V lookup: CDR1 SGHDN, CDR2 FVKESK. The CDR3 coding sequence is TGTGCCAGCAGCCCTAGGACAGATTCACCCCTCCACTTT. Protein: CASSPRTDSPLHF.

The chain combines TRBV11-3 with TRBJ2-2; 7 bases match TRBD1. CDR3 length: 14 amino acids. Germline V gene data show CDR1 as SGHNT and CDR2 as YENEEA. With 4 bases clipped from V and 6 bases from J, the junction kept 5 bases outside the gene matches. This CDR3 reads CASSSRQGSGELFF. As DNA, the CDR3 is TGTGCCAGCAGCTCAAGACAGGGATCCGGGGAGCTGTTTTTT.

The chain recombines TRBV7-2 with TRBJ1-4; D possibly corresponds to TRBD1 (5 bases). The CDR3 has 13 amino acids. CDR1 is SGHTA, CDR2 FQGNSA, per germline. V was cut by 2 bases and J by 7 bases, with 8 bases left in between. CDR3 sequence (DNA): TGTGCCAGCAGCTTAACACAGGTTGAAAAACTGTTTTTT. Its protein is CASSLTQVEKLFF.

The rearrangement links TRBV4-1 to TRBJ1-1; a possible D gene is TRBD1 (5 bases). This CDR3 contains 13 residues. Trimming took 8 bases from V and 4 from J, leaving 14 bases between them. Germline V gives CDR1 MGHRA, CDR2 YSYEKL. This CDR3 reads CASRGEVGTEAFF. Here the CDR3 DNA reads TGCGCCAGCCGGGGGGAGGTAGGCACTGAAGCTTTCTTT.

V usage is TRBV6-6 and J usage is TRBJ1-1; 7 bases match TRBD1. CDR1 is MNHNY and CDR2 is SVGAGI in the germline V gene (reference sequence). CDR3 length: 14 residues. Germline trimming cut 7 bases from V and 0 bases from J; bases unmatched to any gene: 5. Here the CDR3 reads CASTPTGLNTEAFF. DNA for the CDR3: TGTGCCAGCACCCCGACAGGGTTGAACACTGAAGCTTTCTTT.

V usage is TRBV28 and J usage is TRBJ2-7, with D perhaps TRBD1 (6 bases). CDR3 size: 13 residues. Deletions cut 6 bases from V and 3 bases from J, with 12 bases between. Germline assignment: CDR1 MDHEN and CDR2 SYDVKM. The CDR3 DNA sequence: TGTGCCAGCAGCCGGACAGCCTACTACGAGCAGTACTTC. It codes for CASSRTAYYEQYF.

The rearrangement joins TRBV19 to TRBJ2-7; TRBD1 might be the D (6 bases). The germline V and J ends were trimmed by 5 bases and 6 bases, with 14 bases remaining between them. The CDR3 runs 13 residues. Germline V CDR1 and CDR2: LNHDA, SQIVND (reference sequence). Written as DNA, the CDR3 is TGTGCCAGTAGTGCAAAGACAGGCGGCGAGCAGTACTTC. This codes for CASSAKTGGEQYF.

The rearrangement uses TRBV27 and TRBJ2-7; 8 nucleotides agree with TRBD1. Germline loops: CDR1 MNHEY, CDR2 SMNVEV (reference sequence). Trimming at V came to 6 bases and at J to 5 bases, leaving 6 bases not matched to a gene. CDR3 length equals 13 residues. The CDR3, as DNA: TGTGCCAGCAGAACAGGGGGAGTAAACGAGCAGTACTTC. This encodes CASRTGGVNEQYF.

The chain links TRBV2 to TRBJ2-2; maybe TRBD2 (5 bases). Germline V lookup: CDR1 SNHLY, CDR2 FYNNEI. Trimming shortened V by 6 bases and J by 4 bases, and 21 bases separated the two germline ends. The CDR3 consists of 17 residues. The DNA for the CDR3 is TGTGCCAGCAGGACTGGACTTCCTCTCAGCTTCACCGGGGAGCTGTTTTTT. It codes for CASRTGLPLSFTGELFF.